This TCR beta chain was profiled in a study of T cells in Graves' hyperthyroidism and ophthalmopathy. Germline V gene data show CDR1 as MGHRA and CDR2 as YSYEKL. This CDR3 spans 16 amino acids. V gave up 0 bases and J gave up 2 bases, with 13 bases separating them. This clonotype was found many times. TCR beta CDR3 regions were amplified from RNA transcripts. First-round RT-PCR of the TCR CDR3 relied on the HTBI primer set. TCRdb analysed the multiplex PCR reads with MiXCR anew, one entry per CDR3 protein. This table holds roughly 240,000 distinct CDR3 sequences, less than 20% found once. The sample consisted of blood. This clonotype was sampled from a woman aged 18-29 years with Graves' ophthalmopathy. The rearrangement joins TRBV4-1 to TRBJ2-5; D is undetermined. The CDR3 here is CASSQDGRQRQETQYF. CDR3 sequence (DNA): TGCGCCAGCAGCCAAGATGGCCGGCAAAGGCAAGAGACCCAGTACTTC.